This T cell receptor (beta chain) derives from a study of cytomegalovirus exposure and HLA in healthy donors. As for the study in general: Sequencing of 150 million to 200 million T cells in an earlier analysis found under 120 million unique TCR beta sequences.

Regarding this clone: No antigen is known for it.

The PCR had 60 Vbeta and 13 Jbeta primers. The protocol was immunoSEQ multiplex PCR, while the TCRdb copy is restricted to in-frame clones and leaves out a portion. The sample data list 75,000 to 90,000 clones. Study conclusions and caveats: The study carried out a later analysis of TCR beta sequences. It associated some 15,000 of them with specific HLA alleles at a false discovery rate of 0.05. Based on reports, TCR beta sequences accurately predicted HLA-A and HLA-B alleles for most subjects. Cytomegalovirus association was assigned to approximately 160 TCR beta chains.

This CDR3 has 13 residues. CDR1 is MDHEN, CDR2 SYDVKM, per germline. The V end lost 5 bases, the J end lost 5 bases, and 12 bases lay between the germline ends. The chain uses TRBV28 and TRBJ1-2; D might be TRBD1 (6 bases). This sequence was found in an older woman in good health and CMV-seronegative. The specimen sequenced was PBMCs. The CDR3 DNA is TGTGCCAGCAGTGAACAGGGAATTTATGGCTACACCTTC. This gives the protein CASSEQGIYGYTF.